The clone carrying this T cell receptor beta chain was observed many times. The antigen remains undetermined. This sample stems from a study of Graves' ophthalmopathy and Graves' hyperthyroidism. Whole-study results and caveats: Among expanded thyroid clonotypes above 0.001 frequency, most also occurred in blood.

V was clipped by 2 bases and J by 3 bases, with 13 bases between them. CDR1 and CDR2 from the germline V gene are MNHNS and SASEGT. The CDR3 sequence is 15 residues long. TCR beta CDR3 regions were amplified from RNA transcripts. HTBI primers were used in a first-round RT-PCR, which preceded a second-round multiplex PCR. From the multiplex PCR reads, TCRdb called clonotypes with MiXCR, one entry per CDR3 protein. The repertoire has hundreds of thousands of distinct CDR3 sequences, 20% to 25% of them found once; the top ten carry roughly 6.9%. The origin of this receptor is a woman between 18 and 30 years old with stable Graves' hyperthyroidism. Some clones in this sample may be carry-over from other donors' samples. This chain joins TRBV6-1 and TRBJ1-1; perhaps TRBD1 as D (6 bases). Sample: peripheral blood. CDR3: CASSETGAVDTEAFF. The CDR3 DNA is TGTGCCAGCAGTGAAACGGGGGCTGTGGACACTGAAGCTTTCTTT.